One sample yielded the 10 T cell receptor beta chains listed below, sequenced in a study of tumor and adjacent non-tumor tissue in lung cancer. The template was RNA from unsorted bulk tissue. The normal lung tissue was taken more than 3 cm from the tumor edge. TCRbeta libraries were built with three rounds of nested PCR, modified from ARM-PCR. TCRdb redid the calling of the multiplex PCR reads with MiXCR, one entry per CDR3 protein. Altogether about 60,000 distinct CDR3 sequences are present, about 61% being singletons, with the ten largest covering about 30%. The sequencing input was distant non-tumor lung tissue. These receptors were taken from an older man with non-small cell lung cancer.

This clonotype has ten or more counts. The CDR3 DNA follows: TGTGCCAGCAGTATTATAAGGGTGGGTGGCTACACCTTC. It codes for CASSIIRVGGYTF. The rearrangement joins TRBV28 to TRBJ1-2; D uncertain. The CDR3 extends over 13 amino acids. Germline V gene sequence: CDR1 MDHEN, CDR2 SYDVKM. With 5 bases removed from V and 7 bases from J, the gap between germline ends came to 14 bases.

Note on this clonotype: A much larger clone differs from this one at a single base, so this may be a read error. The chain recombines TRBV28 with TRBJ2-7; perhaps TRBD2 as D (5 bases). The CDR3 contains 14 residues. Germline CDR1 is MDHEN and CDR2 is SYDVKM. The chain's CDR3 is CASSFGLASYKQYF. DNA of the CDR3: TGTGCCAGCAGTTTCGGACTGGCCTCCTACAAGCAGTACTTC.

The chain couples TRBV5-1 to TRBJ1-1, with 8 bases fitting TRBD1. V lost 0 bases and J lost 4; bases outside the gene matches: 5. In germline, CDR1 is SGHRS, CDR2 YFSETQ. CDR3 length: 15 residues. CDR3 residues: CASSLAQGAVTEAFF. DNA for the CDR3: TGCGCCAGCAGCTTGGCTCAGGGGGCCGTCACTGAAGCTTTCTTT. The full variable domain, its missing parts supplied by reference TRBV5-1 and TRBJ1-1, is KAGVTQTPRYLIKTRGQQVTLSCSPISGHRSVSWYQQTPGQGLQFLFEYFSETQRNKGNFPGRFSGRQFSNSRSEMNVSTLELGDSALYLCASSLAQGAVTEAFFGQGTRLTVV.

Concerning this clonotype: Relative to the germline gene, one junction end is altered; a read error may explain this. The chain combines TRBV5-4 with TRBJ2-1, with 16 bases lining up with TRBD2. The germline CDR1 and CDR2 sequences are SGHNT and YYREEE (reference sequence). The CDR3 contains 16 residues. CDR3 protein: CANSSGLAGGWGEQFF. As DNA, the CDR3 is TGTGCCAACAGCTCGGGACTAGCGGGAGGGTGGGGTGAGCAGTTCTTC. The full variable domain, with the rest looked up from reference TRBV5-4 and TRBJ2-1, is ETGVTQSPTHLIKTRGQQVTLRCSSQSGHNTVSWYQQALGQGPQFIFQYYREEENGRGNFPPRFSGLQFPNYSSELNVNALELDDSALYLCANSSGLAGGWGEQFFGPGTRLTVL.

The chain carries TRBV10-3 and TRBJ2-3; tentatively, D is TRBD1 (5 bases). The CDR3 is 13 amino acids. CDR1 and CDR2 from the germline V gene are ENHRY and SYGVKD. For the CDR3, the DNA is TGTGTCACCAGTGAGTCGAAGGGGGATACGCAGTATTTT. Protein sequence: CVTSESKGDTQYF.

With respect to this clonotype: A much more abundant neighbour one base away suggests this may be a read error. This chain connects TRBV5-6 to TRBJ2-5; D uncertain. Germline V gene data show CDR1 as SGHDT and CDR2 as YYEEEE. CDR3 length equals 13 residues. CDR3: CASGFASQETQYF. The CDR3 nucleotides are TGTGCCAGCGGCTTCGCCTCTCAAGAGACCCAGTACTTC.

This clonotype was seen at least ten times. The gene calls are TRBV12-3 or TRBV12-4 and TRBJ1-5; D is ambiguous. This CDR3 is built from 15 residues. V lost 7 bases and J 4 bases, leaving 17 bases between the germline ends. CDR3 in amino acids: CASMLQTNGNQPQHF. The CDR3 DNA is TGTGCCAGCATGCTGCAGACCAACGGGAATCAGCCCCAGCATTTT.

As for this clonotype: A much bigger clone sits one base away, suggesting this may be a read error. The chain links TRBV12-3 or TRBV12-4 to TRBJ1-1; the D is unclear. Trimming stripped 7 bases from V and 2 bases from J, with 14 bases between. CDR3 length equals 14 residues. The CDR3 DNA is TGTGCCAGCAATTTGGGTCTTTCCAACACTGAAGCTTTCTTT. It specifies CASNLGLSNTEAFF.

This clonotype was recorded at least ten times. The CDR3 sequence is CASILEVGGYEQFF. The DNA of the CDR3 is TGTGCCAGCATTTTAGAAGTGGGGGGGTATGAGCAGTTCTTC. The chain joins TRBV6-1 to TRBJ2-1; 7 bases agree with TRBD2. Germline CDR1 is MNHNS and CDR2 is SASEGT. The CDR3 covers 14 residues. After removal of 7 bases from V and 8 bases from J, the junction contained 11 bases not matched to a gene.

As for this clonotype: One end of the junction does not line up with germline, which may come from a read error. The chain is built from TRBV7-9 and TRBJ1-5, with TRBD1 as a possible D gene (5 bases). Germline V gives CDR1 SEHNR, CDR2 FQNEAQ (reference sequence). This CDR3 region has 16 residues. Written as DNA, the CDR3 is TGTGCCAGCAGCTTAGGTACAGGAGATACCAATCAGGCCCAGCATTTT. Protein sequence: CASSLGTGDTNQAQHF.